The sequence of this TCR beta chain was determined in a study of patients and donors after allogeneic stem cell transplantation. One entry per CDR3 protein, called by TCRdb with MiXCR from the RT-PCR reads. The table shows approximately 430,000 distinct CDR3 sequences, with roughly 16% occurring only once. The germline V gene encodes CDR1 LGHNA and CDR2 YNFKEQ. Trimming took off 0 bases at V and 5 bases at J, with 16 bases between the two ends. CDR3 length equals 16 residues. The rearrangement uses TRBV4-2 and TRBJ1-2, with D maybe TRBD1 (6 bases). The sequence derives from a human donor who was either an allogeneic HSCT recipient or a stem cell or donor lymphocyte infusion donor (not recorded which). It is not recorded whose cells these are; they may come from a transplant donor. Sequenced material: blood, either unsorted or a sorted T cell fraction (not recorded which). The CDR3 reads CASSQDNTDRKYGYTF. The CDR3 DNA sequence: TGTGCCAGCAGCCAAGATAATACGGACAGAAAGTATGGCTACACCTTC.